What follows are 18 T cell receptor beta chains derived from one specimen sequenced in a study of blood T cell repertoires in COVID-19. TCRdb keeps only in-frame clones here, not all; method: immunoSEQ multiplex PCR. The table records tens of thousands of clones, almost 90% of them present only once. Specimen: peripheral blood. The receptors here all came from a woman over 75 with active or convalescent COVID-19.

The rearrangement uses TRBV27 and TRBJ2-1, with D unclear. Looked up from germline, CDR1 is MNHEY and CDR2 is SMNVEV (reference sequence). Trimming left V 0 bases short and J 8 bases short, with 14 bases between. The CDR3 totals 15 residues. This chain's CDR3 is CASSLSFLLIDEQFF. The CDR3 nucleotides are TGTGCCAGCAGTTTATCGTTCCTACTAATCGATGAGCAGTTCTTC.

V gene TRBV28 combines with J gene TRBJ2-7; maybe TRBD2 (6 bases). V was pared by 4 bases and J by 2 bases, with 12 bases between. Germline V gene sequence: CDR1 MDHEN, CDR2 SYDVKM. This CDR3 is 14 amino acids long. The CDR3 loop is CASSSPGVTYEQYF. The CDR3 coding sequence is TGTGCCAGCAGTTCCCCGGGGGTTACCTACGAGCAGTACTTC.

The V and J genes are TRBV10-3 and TRBJ2-1, with TRBD2 matching 11 bases. In germline, CDR1 is ENHRY, CDR2 SYGVKD. The V gene end was trimmed by 0 bases and the J gene end by 8 bases; junction bases not matched to a gene: 6. CDR3 size: 16 residues. CDR3 coding DNA: TGTGCCATCAGTGAGTCCGCTAGCGGGAGGCCCTATGAGCAGTTCTTC. Translating it yields CAISESASGRPYEQFF.

V and J are TRBV19 and TRBJ1-1, with D hard to call. V lost 6 bases to trimming and J lost 5 bases, with 13 bases between them. This CDR3 region has 13 residues. Germline V gene data show CDR1 as LNHDA and CDR2 as SQIVND (reference sequence). The chain's CDR3 is CASRAHLRTEAFF. In nucleotides, the CDR3 is TGTGCCAGTAGAGCCCACCTGAGGACTGAAGCTTTCTTT.

V gene TRBV18 combines with J gene TRBJ2-3, with 8 bases lining up with TRBD1. The CDR3 loop spans 15 amino acids. With V trimmed by 2 bases and J by 1 base, 2 bases remained unmatched. Germline V gene data show CDR1 as KGHSH and CDR2 as LQKENI. The CDR3 DNA reads as TGTGCCAGCTCACCAGACAGGGGCCGCACAGATACGCAGTATTTT. It is translated as CASSPDRGRTDTQYF.

The chain combines TRBV6-6 with TRBJ1-6; possible D gene TRBD1, 5 bases. This CDR3 spans 18 amino acids. V lost 5 bases, J lost 0 bases, and 17 bases lay in between. CDR1 is MNHNY, CDR2 SVGAGI, per germline (reference sequence). The CDR3 here is CASSLSGIQSSYNSPLHF. In DNA form, the CDR3 reads TGTGCCAGCAGTCTCTCAGGGATACAAAGCTCCTATAATTCACCCCTCCACTTT.

The rearrangement joins TRBV7-9 to TRBJ2-7; D not resolved. This CDR3 is 16 amino acids long. Germline V gives CDR1 SEHNR, CDR2 FQNEAQ (reference sequence). Between the trimmed V and J ends, which lost 1 base and 2 bases, there was a span of 15 bases. CDR3 bases: TGTGCCAGCAGCTTAGAAATGACGGAGCCTACCTACGAGCAGTACTTC. Translated: CASSLEMTEPTYEQYF.

This sequence joins TRBV19 and TRBJ1-1; D remains unclear. Germline-derived CDR1 and CDR2 are LNHDA and SQIVND (reference sequence). The CDR3 spans 15 residues. The V and J ends lost 0 bases and 2 bases respectively, with 10 bases between them. The CDR3 reads CASSIDYGPNTEAFF. The CDR3 DNA reads as TGTGCCAGTAGTATAGATTATGGGCCCAACACTGAAGCTTTCTTT.

The chain employs TRBV5-5 and TRBJ1-3, with D tentatively TRBD1 (5 bases). Germline values: CDR1 SGHKS, CDR2 YYEKEE (reference sequence). This CDR3 is 17 amino acids long. Trimming shortened V by 0 bases and J by 0 bases, and 13 bases separated the two germline ends. Here the CDR3 DNA reads TGTGCCAGCAGCTTGGACCCGTGGGGCCTCTCTGGAAACACCATATATTTT. This codes for CASSLDPWGLSGNTIYF.

The CDR3 DNA reads as TGTGCCAGCAGCTTGGGCAGCCCCAATTCACCCCTCCACTTT. Encoded protein: CASSLGSPNSPLHF. The chain couples TRBV11-2 to TRBJ1-6; D call uncertain. Germline CDR1 and CDR2: SGHAT and FQNNGV. V was trimmed by 3 bases and J by 7 bases, leaving 10 bases between them. CDR3 length equals 14 residues. The full variable domain, its missing parts supplied by reference TRBV11-2 and TRBJ1-6, is EAGVAQSPRYKIIEKRQSVAFWCNPISGHATLYWYQQILGQGPKLLIQFQNNGVVDDSQLPKDRFSAERLKGVDSTLKIQPAKLEDSAVYLCASSLGSPNSPLHFGNGTRLTVT.

The chain joins TRBV7-8 to TRBJ2-3; D possibly corresponds to TRBD1 (5 bases). Germline CDR1 and CDR2: SGHVS and FQNEAQ. The CDR3 covers 14 residues. V was cut by 5 bases and J by 4 bases, with 13 bases left in between. In DNA form, the CDR3 reads TGTGCCAGCAGCATCGTTAGCAGGGCAGATACGCAGTATTTT. It encodes CASSIVSRADTQYF.

The count of this clone is one. The V gene is TRBV18, the J gene TRBJ2-5, with D possibly TRBD1 on 5 matching bases. V was cut by 2 bases and J by 1 base, with 11 bases left in between. The germline gives CDR1 KGHSH, CDR2 LQKENI. The CDR3 totals 15 residues. CDR3 protein: CASSPRTLTQETQYF. In DNA, the CDR3 is TGTGCCAGCTCACCAAGGACACTAACCCAAGAGACCCAGTACTTC.

The chain combines TRBV9 with TRBJ2-1; 9 nucleotides match TRBD2. The CDR3 is made up of 15 amino acids. Germline CDR1 and CDR2: SGDLS and YYNGEE. J gave up 4 bases and V 3 bases, and 5 bases lay outside the gene matches. The CDR3 sequence is CASSDSGRAYNEQFF. DNA of the CDR3: TGTGCCAGCAGCGATAGCGGGAGAGCTTACAATGAGCAGTTCTTC.

J is TRBJ2-1 and V is TRBV9; 7 nucleotides line up with TRBD2. Germline V CDR1 and CDR2: SGDLS, YYNGEE. Losses at the gene ends were 2 bases for V and 0 bases for J; bases not matched to a gene: 5. The CDR3 is 16 residues long. In DNA form, the CDR3 reads TGTGCCAGCAGCGTGGGTGGGAGGGACTCCTACAATGAGCAGTTCTTC. It specifies CASSVGGRDSYNEQFF. Full variable domain (rest looked up from reference TRBV9 and TRBJ2-1): DSGVTQTPKHLITATGQRVTLRCSPRSGDLSVYWYQQSLDQGLQFLIQYYNGEERAKGNILERFSAQQFPDLHSELNLSSLELGDSALYFCASSVGGRDSYNEQFFGPGTRLTVL.

The CDR3 reads CASSGTANYEQYF. DNA of the CDR3: TGTGCCAGCAGCGGGACAGCCAATTACGAGCAGTACTTC. The chain carries TRBV2 and TRBJ2-7, with 7 nucleotides matching TRBD1. The germline V gene has CDR1 SNHLY and CDR2 FYNNEI. V shed 6 bases, J shed 4 bases, and the junction held 6 bases outside the gene matches. The CDR3 consists of 13 residues.

The chain couples TRBV28 to TRBJ1-1; TRBD1 aligns across 7 bases. J gave up 4 bases and V 6 bases, and 8 bases lay outside the gene matches. CDR1 is MDHEN, CDR2 SYDVKM, per germline. The CDR3 is 14 amino acids. CDR3 DNA sequence: TGTGCCAGCAGACGACAGGGCATGAGCACTGAAGCTTTCTTT. It yields the protein CASRRQGMSTEAFF. Filled out from reference TRBV28 and TRBJ1-1, the complete variable domain reads DVKVTQSSRYLVKRTGEKVFLECVQDMDHENMFWYRQDPGLGLRLIYFSYDVKMKEKGDIPEGYSVSREKKERFSLILESASTNQTSMYLCASRRQGMSTEAFFGQGTRLTVV.

This sequence joins TRBV27 and TRBJ1-1; 8 nucleotides line up with TRBD1. The V gene's germline CDR1 is MNHEY and CDR2 SMNVEV (reference sequence). Trimming removed 4 bases from V and 0 bases from J; junction bases left unmatched: 10. This CDR3 spans 17 amino acids. The CDR3 bases are TGTGCCAGCAGTTCCCGAACCGGGACAGGTTTGAACACTGAAGCTTTCTTT. It encodes CASSSRTGTGLNTEAFF.

The rearrangement joins TRBV29-1 to TRBJ1-2; 11 bases are shared with TRBD1. Germline V gives CDR1 SQVTM, CDR2 ANQGSEA. J was trimmed by 7 bases and V by 7 bases; bases with no gene match: 5. The length of the CDR3 is 12 residues. The CDR3 is CSDRTGGGGYTF. The CDR3 nucleotides read TGCAGCGATCGGACAGGGGGCGGTGGCTACACCTTC.